The 23 T cell receptor beta chains listed next were all sequenced from one sample in a study of patients and donors after allogeneic stem cell transplantation. TCRdb used MiXCR to reprocess the RT-PCR reads, holding one entry per CDR3 protein. Of about 200,000 distinct CDR3 sequences listed, roughly 38% are singletons. The sequenced sample consisted of blood, either unsorted or a sorted T cell fraction (not recorded which). The receptors come from a human donor who was either an allogeneic HSCT recipient or a stem cell or donor lymphocyte infusion donor (not recorded which). It is not recorded whose cells these are; they may come from a transplant donor.

This clonotype was observed a few times. The chain uses TRBV2 and TRBJ1-5, with TRBD1 matching 8 bases. Per germline, CDR1 SNHLY and CDR2 FYNNEI. V shed 4 bases, J shed 7 bases, and the junction held 6 bases outside the gene matches. The CDR3 runs to 14 residues. The CDR3 region is CASSGTGRGQPQHF. DNA of the CDR3: TGTGCCAGCAGTGGGACAGGGAGAGGCCAGCCCCAGCATTTT. Together with reference TRBV2 and TRBJ1-5, the CDR3 gives the full variable domain: EPEVTQTPSHQVTQMGQEVILRCVPISNHLYFYWYRQILGQKVEFLVSFYNNEISEKSEIFDDQFSVERPDGSNFTLKIRSTKLEDSAMYFCASSGTGRGQPQHFGDGTRLSIL.

V is TRBV5-1 and J is TRBJ2-1; TRBD2 might be the D (5 bases). V was clipped by 1 base and J by 7 bases, with 15 bases between them. This CDR3 region has 15 residues. The germline CDR1 and CDR2 sequences are SGHRS and YFSETQ. Here the CDR3 DNA reads TGCGCCAGCAGCTTGAGGTGGGAGAACGTTAATGAGCAGTTCTTC. It codes for CASSLRWENVNEQFF.

This clonotype was recorded a few times. The J gene is TRBJ1-6, the V gene TRBV20-1, with D perhaps TRBD1 (6 bases). Germline V gene data show CDR1 as DFQATT and CDR2 as SNEGSKA (reference sequence). This CDR3 has 12 amino acids. Trimming pared 5 bases from V and 13 bases from J, leaving 15 bases between. The CDR3 nucleotides read TGCAGTGCTTCCCGACAGGCGGAGCCCCTCCACTTT. This gives the protein CSASRQAEPLHF.

The chain recombines TRBV9 with TRBJ1-4, with TRBD1 identical over 9 bases. There are 17 residues in the CDR3. CDR1 is SGDLS, CDR2 YYNGEE, per germline. Unmatched junction bases numbered 7, after V lost 0 bases and J lost 4 bases. CDR3 DNA: TGTGCCAGCAGCGTAGCGTCCGGACAGGGGTATAATGAAAAACTGTTTTTT. Amino acids: CASSVASGQGYNEKLFF.

The rearrangement uses TRBV12-3 or TRBV12-4 and TRBJ2-1; TRBD2 might be the D (6 bases). Trimming removed 5 bases from V and 1 base from J, with 9 bases in between. CDR3 size: 14 residues. This chain's CDR3 is CASSTGGSYNEQFF. In DNA, the CDR3 is TGTGCCAGCAGTACCGGGGGATCCTACAATGAGCAGTTCTTC.

This clonotype was observed a handful of times. The rearrangement links TRBV5-1 to TRBJ2-1; D gene uncertain. The CDR3 runs 11 residues. Germline V gene data show CDR1 as SGHRS and CDR2 as YFSETQ. The V end was cut by 4 bases, the J end by 12 bases, with 11 bases between. DNA for the CDR3: TGCGCCAGCAGCCTGGCTGGTGGGCAGTTCTTC. It specifies CASSLAGGQFF. Together with reference TRBV5-1 and TRBJ2-1, the CDR3 gives the full variable domain: KAGVTQTPRYLIKTRGQQVTLSCSPISGHRSVSWYQQTPGQGLQFLFEYFSETQRNKGNFPGRFSGRQFSNSRSEMNVSTLELGDSALYLCASSLAGGQFFGPGTRLTVL.

V and J are TRBV4-2 and TRBJ1-1; TRBD1 might be the D (5 bases). V lost 0 bases to trimming and J lost 6 bases, with 8 bases between them. The CDR3 is 13 residues long. Germline values: CDR1 LGHNA, CDR2 YNFKEQ. The CDR3 is CASSQEGGAEAFF. CDR3 nucleotides: TGTGCCAGCAGCCAAGAGGGAGGGGCTGAAGCTTTCTTT.

As regards this clonotype: The junction departs from the called germline gene at one end, perhaps through a read error. The genes are TRBV10-3 and TRBJ1-2; no definite D call. Germline V gene lookup returns CDR1 ENHRY and CDR2 SYGVKD. The CDR3 consists of 13 residues. Here the CDR3 DNA reads TGTGCCATCAGTGACCTATTAACCTATCGCTACACCTTC. Protein sequence: CAISDLLTYRYTF.

This clonotype has a handful of counts. The chain combines TRBV20-1 with TRBJ1-2; D ambiguous. The CDR3 length is 14 residues. V lost 4 bases to trimming and J lost 5 bases, with 17 bases between them. The germline V gene has CDR1 DFQATT and CDR2 SNEGSKA (reference sequence). Written as DNA, the CDR3 is TGCAGTGCTAAAAGACATAGGAAAGGATATGGCTACACCTTC. This translates into CSAKRHRKGYGYTF.

This chain joins TRBV7-6 and TRBJ2-7; D ambiguous. Trimming took off 3 bases at V and 4 bases at J, with 10 bases between the two ends. Germline CDR1 SGHVS, CDR2 FNYEAQ. The length of the CDR3 is 13 residues. The CDR3, as DNA: TGTGCCAGCAGCTTCGGGCAGTTTTACGAGCAGTACTTC. Protein product: CASSFGQFYEQYF.

This clonotype was seen a few times. J is TRBJ1-1 and V is TRBV20-1; D gene ambiguous. V gave up 5 bases and J gave up 6 bases, with 13 bases separating them. There are 12 residues in the CDR3. Germline lookup yields CDR1 DFQATT and CDR2 SNEGSKA (reference sequence). This chain's CDR3 is CSAPPRSSEAFF. CDR3 DNA: TGCAGTGCTCCCCCCCGGAGCTCTGAAGCTTTCTTT.

V usage is TRBV20-1 and J usage is TRBJ2-2; D gene ambiguous. The CDR3 totals 15 residues. Per the germline V gene, CDR1 is DFQATT and CDR2 is SNEGSKA (reference sequence). V was pared by 2 bases and J by 4 bases, with 14 bases between. The DNA for the CDR3 is TGCAGTGCTAGAAATAGGATGGTTAGCACCGGGGAGCTGTTTTTT. Encoded protein: CSARNRMVSTGELFF.

The V and J genes are TRBV11-2 and TRBJ1-3; possibly TRBD1 for D (6 bases). This CDR3 has 14 amino acids. The germline gives CDR1 SGHAT, CDR2 FQNNGV. Trimming removed 5 bases from V and 0 bases from J, with 8 bases in between. The CDR3 coding sequence is TGTGCCAGCAGCACAGGGTTCTCTGGAAACACCATATATTTT. This encodes CASSTGFSGNTIYF.

This sequence joins TRBV14 and TRBJ2-7; no clear D. There are 12 residues in the CDR3. Trimming took 0 bases from V and 3 from J, leaving 3 bases between them. CDR1 is SGHDN and CDR2 is FVKESK in the germline V gene. CDR3 loop: CASSQEVYEQYF. CDR3 DNA sequence: TGTGCCAGCAGCCAAGAAGTCTACGAGCAGTACTTC. Drawing the rest from reference TRBV14 and TRBJ2-7, the complete variable domain is EAGVTQFPSHSVIEKGQTVTLRCDPISGHDNLYWYRRVMGKEIKFLLHFVKESKQDESGMPNNRFLAERTGGTYSTLKVQPAELEDSGVYFCASSQEVYEQYFGPGTRLTVT.

This clonotype was seen a handful of times. This sequence joins TRBV12-3 or TRBV12-4 and TRBJ1-2; TRBD1 matches at 7 bases. There are 12 residues in the CDR3. V lost 5 bases and J lost 8; bases outside the gene matches: 5. This CDR3 reads CASSLTGNGYTF. In DNA form, the CDR3 reads TGTGCCAGCAGTCTGACAGGGAACGGCTACACCTTC.

The V call is TRBV6-2 or TRBV6-3, the J call TRBJ1-2; TRBD1 agrees at 9 bases. CDR1 and CDR2 from the germline V gene are MNHEY and SVGEGT. The V and J ends lost 6 bases and 6 bases, in that order; junction bases with no gene match: 8. The CDR3 runs 14 residues. The DNA for the CDR3 is TGTGCCAGCAGAGGACAGGGGCGGTCAAATGGCTACACCTTC. This codes for CASRGQGRSNGYTF.

The chain couples TRBV9 to TRBJ2-5; D remains unclear. The germline V and J ends were trimmed by 4 bases and 4 bases, with 17 bases remaining between them. Germline CDR1 reads SGDLS; CDR2 reads YYNGEE. CDR3 length: 15 residues. In nucleotides, the CDR3 is TGTGCCAGCAGCTCGTACCTAGGGCGCTTAGAGACCCAGTACTTC. It specifies CASSSYLGRLETQYF.

The chain joins TRBV5-1 to TRBJ2-7; the D call may be TRBD1 or TRBD2 (5 bases each). The V and J ends lost 4 bases and 0 bases respectively, with 14 bases between them. CDR1 SGHRS and CDR2 YFSETQ come from the germline V gene. There are 15 residues in the CDR3. Here the CDR3 reads CASSRDRSSSYEQYF. The DNA of the CDR3 is TGCGCCAGCAGCCGGGACCGCTCGAGCTCCTACGAGCAGTACTTC.

This clonotype was detected a few times. The chain couples TRBV5-1 to TRBJ1-2, with D maybe TRBD1 (5 bases). V shed 4 bases and J shed 10 bases, with 17 bases lying between them. The CDR3 has 13 amino acids. CDR1 SGHRS and CDR2 YFSETQ come from the germline V gene. The CDR3 spells CASSPGAPSVYTF. In DNA form, the CDR3 reads TGCGCCAGCAGCCCTGGGGCCCCAAGTGTCTACACCTTC.

This clonotype was seen a handful of times. The chain couples TRBV12-3 or TRBV12-4 to TRBJ1-3; TRBD1 matches at 7 bases. Trimming at V came to 2 bases and at J to 7 bases, leaving 8 bases not matched to a gene. The length of the CDR3 is 15 residues. CDR3 protein: CASSLRQGVANTIYF. CDR3 sequence (DNA): TGTGCCAGCAGTTTAAGACAGGGTGTCGCTAACACCATATATTTT.

This sequence joins TRBV7-7 and TRBJ2-1, with D unclear. V was cut by 5 bases and J by 6 bases, with 8 bases left in between. Germline V gives CDR1 SSHAT, CDR2 FNYEAQ (reference sequence). The CDR3 runs to 12 residues. Here the CDR3 reads CASSPGGNEQFF. CDR3 nucleotides: TGTGCCAGCAGCCCGGGTGGCAATGAGCAGTTCTTC. Together with reference TRBV7-7 and TRBJ2-1, the CDR3 gives the full variable domain: GAGVSQSPRYKVTKRGQDVTLRCDPISSHATLYWYQQALGQGPEFLTYFNYEAQPDKSGLPSDRFSAERPEGSISTLTIQRTEQRDSAMYRCASSPGGNEQFFGPGTRLTVL.

This clonotype appeared once. This may arise from a read error, as a much more abundant clone is one base away. The CDR3 ends on some other residue instead of the conserved phenylalanine or tryptophan, so this is likely a read error. This sequence joins TRBV18 and TRBJ1-1; 9 bases match TRBD1. The CDR3 covers 12 residues. V shed 6 bases and J 10 bases; nucleotides not matched to a gene: 6. Germline V gene sequence: CDR1 KGHSH, CDR2 LQKENI. The CDR3 DNA sequence: TGTGCCAGCTCCTTGGACAGGGGCCGAGCTTTCTTA. Protein product: CASSLDRGRAFL.

This clonotype showed up just a few times. The rearrangement uses TRBV5-6 and TRBJ1-1; the match to TRBD1 covers 8 bases. Germline V gives CDR1 SGHDT, CDR2 YYEEEE. The length of the CDR3 is 16 residues. V lost 3 bases and J lost 5; bases outside the gene matches: 12. The CDR3 DNA reads TGTGCCAGCAGCTCCATACCACGGGACAGGTTAACTGAAGCTTTCTTT. Translated: CASSSIPRDRLTEAFF.